The clone carrying this T cell receptor (beta chain) was picked up a small number of times. Antigen: not known. For every subset, genomic DNA was evenly distributed across several immunoSEQ plates. Method: immunoSEQ multiplex PCR; TCRdb's copy keeps in-frame clones and lacks some. This table has millions of clones, roughly 91% appearing once. The record originates from a study of shared clonotypes between healthy human individuals. Regarding the study as a whole: Depth was large, yet rarefaction showed that sorted-subset sequencing was incomplete. Naive subsets usually exceeded memory subsets in estimated richness.

Germline-derived CDR1 and CDR2 are SEHNR and FQNEAQ (reference sequence). V was trimmed by 5 bases and J by 3 bases, leaving 11 bases between them. The CDR3 length is 14 residues. Naive-designated CD8 cells lacked CD45RO, were positively enriched for CCR7, and omitted terminally differentiated effector memory CD45RA+ cells. The donors were all Caucasian adults (living in Nashville, Tennessee). This chain joins TRBV7-9 and TRBJ1-5, with TRBD1 as a possible D gene (6 bases). What was sequenced was naive CD8+ T cells from PBMCs. The clonotype comes from a man in his late teens or twenties in good health. Some clones in this sample may be carry-over from other donors' samples. CDR3 sequence reads: CASSEQGDNQPQHF. The DNA for the CDR3 is TGTGCCAGCAGCGAACAGGGAGACAATCAGCCCCAGCATTTT.